Listed here are 24 T cell receptor beta chains from one sample, sequenced in a study of T cell repertoires in cytomegalovirus infection (dated by TCRdb to between 2018 and 2021). The treatment or condition label on this specimen signifies: in vitro stimulation with specific CMV peptide epitopes to enrich CMV-specific T cells. These receptors' targets are unknown. Sequencing relied on an Illumina HiSeq 1500. The public reads were quality trimmed at Q25 with fastp and then assembled into clones with MiXCR by TCRdb, keeping productive beta chains. CDR3 protein duplicates are merged, each entry listing the most common genes and DNA. This sample gives around 900,000 distinct CDR3 sequences in total; around 32% of them show up just once. The ten largest clones take up 13% of the sample. Here the sequenced sample was cultured CD8+ T cells from PBMCs, taken from culture after CMV antigen stimulation. These receptor sequences come from a human donor in good health (CMV status not recorded). Some clones in this sample may be carry-over from other donors' samples.

This clonotype was picked up many times. The gene calls are TRBV7-6 and TRBJ1-1; D is ambiguous. The V end lost 7 bases, the J end lost 1 base, and 10 bases lay between the germline ends. This CDR3 has 13 residues. In germline, CDR1 is SGHVS, CDR2 FNYEAQ. CDR3 DNA sequence: TGTGCCAGCACCCCGTATGAGAACACTGAAGCTTTCTTT. Its translation: CASTPYENTEAFF.

Ten or more counts support this clonotype. J is TRBJ2-2 and V is TRBV7-2; D gene ambiguous. The CDR3 is 17 residues long. From germline, CDR1 is SGHTA and CDR2 FQGNSA. Between the trimmed V and J ends, which lost 1 base and 1 base, there was a span of 13 bases. The CDR3 spells CASSLELPWLNTGELFF. CDR3 sequence (DNA): TGTGCCAGCAGCTTAGAACTACCCTGGTTGAACACCGGGGAGCTGTTTTTT.

V usage is TRBV7-9 and J usage is TRBJ1-1; TRBD1 matches 8 bases. Trimming removed 0 bases from V and 6 bases from J; junction bases left unmatched: 6. This CDR3 is built from 15 residues. Germline lookup yields CDR1 SEHNR and CDR2 FQNEAQ (reference sequence). The CDR3 DNA reads as TGTGCCAGCAGCTTAGCGTCGGACAGGGTCGCTGAAGCTTTCTTT. Residues: CASSLASDRVAEAFF. The complete variable domain, with remaining parts taken from reference TRBV7-9 and TRBJ1-1, reads DTGVSQNPRHKITKRGQNVTFRCDPISEHNRLYWYRQTLGQGPEFLTYFQNEAQLEKSRLLSDRFSAERPKGSFSTLEIQRTEQGDSAMYLCASSLASDRVAEAFFGQGTRLTVV.

This clonotype was observed at least ten times. The chain combines TRBV7-6 with TRBJ1-1; TRBD1 agrees at 9 bases. The V gene end was trimmed by 2 bases and the J gene end by 3 bases; junction bases not matched to a gene: 10. CDR1 SGHVS and CDR2 FNYEAQ come from the germline V gene. This CDR3 has 17 residues. The CDR3 coding sequence is TGTGCCAGCAGCTTACTACGGACAGGGGCGACGTACACTGAAGCTTTCTTT. Residues: CASSLLRTGATYTEAFF.

Many counts were recorded for this clonotype. The chain employs TRBV7-8 and TRBJ1-1; possible D gene TRBD1, 6 bases. Trimming pared 5 bases from V and 1 base from J, leaving 17 bases between. Germline V gene sequence: CDR1 SGHVS, CDR2 FQNEAQ. The CDR3 extends over 16 amino acids. In DNA, the CDR3 is TGTGCCAGCAGCATAACCTCCGAAGGGGGGAACACTGAAGCTTTCTTT. As protein: CASSITSEGGNTEAFF.

The sample holds many counts of this clonotype. The chain is built from TRBV7-2 and TRBJ1-1; D gene uncertain. CDR1 SGHTA and CDR2 FQGNSA come from the germline V gene. This CDR3 region has 14 residues. Trimming stripped 5 bases from V and 2 bases from J, with 12 bases between. DNA for the CDR3: TGTGCCAGCAGCCTGAGGGAGTTAAACACTGAAGCTTTCTTT. Protein product: CASSLRELNTEAFF.

This clonotype was found many times. V usage is TRBV7-6 and J usage is TRBJ1-5, with 10 bases fitting TRBD1. CDR3 length equals 15 residues. Germline V gives CDR1 SGHVS, CDR2 FNYEAQ. V dropped 4 bases and J dropped 3; count of bases not matched to a gene: 3. The CDR3 loop is CASSWGQGYNQPQHF. As DNA, the CDR3 is TGTGCCAGCAGCTGGGGACAGGGGTACAATCAGCCCCAGCATTTT.

Only one count was recorded for this clonotype. This sequence joins TRBV27 and TRBJ2-7; 10 bases are a match to TRBD2. V lost 3 bases and J lost 4; bases outside the gene matches: 6. This CDR3 is built from 15 residues. Germline lookup yields CDR1 MNHEY and CDR2 SMNVEV (reference sequence). The CDR3 spells CASSFGPSGGYEQYF. The CDR3, as DNA: TGTGCCAGCAGTTTCGGTCCTAGCGGGGGATACGAGCAGTACTTC.

V usage is TRBV10-1 and J usage is TRBJ2-3, with TRBD1 identical over 9 bases. With V trimmed by 0 bases and J by 4 bases, 5 bases remained unmatched. This CDR3 is 16 amino acids long. CDR1 WNHNN and CDR2 SYGVQD come from the germline V gene (reference sequence). This CDR3 is CASSESWTGEADTQYF. Written as DNA, the CDR3 is TGCGCCAGCAGTGAGTCCTGGACAGGGGAGGCAGATACGCAGTATTTT.

J is TRBJ2-1 and V is TRBV19, with a weak D call TRBD1 (7 bases). Germline CDR1 is LNHDA and CDR2 is SQIVND (reference sequence). This CDR3 is built from 17 residues. Between the trimmed V and J ends, which lost 0 bases and 0 bases, there was a span of 12 bases. Here the CDR3 DNA reads TGTGCCAGTAGTATAGATGGCGGGACAGCCTCCTACAATGAGCAGTTCTTC. Encoded protein: CASSIDGGTASYNEQFF.

J is TRBJ1-2 and V is TRBV19; D is undetermined. CDR1 is LNHDA, CDR2 SQIVND, per germline (reference sequence). The CDR3 consists of 12 residues. Between the trimmed V and J ends, which lost 6 bases and 9 bases, there was a span of 14 bases. CDR3 loop: CASRSGGSSYTF. In DNA form, the CDR3 reads TGTGCCAGTAGATCGGGCGGCAGCAGCTACACCTTC.

This chain uses TRBV2 with TRBJ2-1; D tentatively reads TRBD1 or TRBD2 (5 bases each). Germline assignment: CDR1 SNHLY and CDR2 FYNNEI. The V and J ends lost 3 bases and 10 bases respectively, with 16 bases between them. This CDR3 has 14 amino acids. The CDR3 coding sequence is TGTGCCAGCAGTGACTGGTCCCAGGGAGCCGAGCAGTTCTTC. This codes for CASSDWSQGAEQFF. Together with reference TRBV2 and TRBJ2-1, the CDR3 gives the full variable domain: EPEVTQTPSHQVTQMGQEVILRCVPISNHLYFYWYRQILGQKVEFLVSFYNNEISEKSEIFDDQFSVERPDGSNFTLKIRSTKLEDSAMYFCASSDWSQGAEQFFGPGTRLTVL.

The chain is built from TRBV9 and TRBJ1-1; TRBD1 matches at 7 bases. The CDR3 runs to 16 residues. J lost 2 bases, V lost 4 bases, and 11 bases had no gene match. CDR1 is SGDLS and CDR2 is YYNGEE in the germline V gene. Written as DNA, the CDR3 is TGTGCCAGCAGCCACGGACAGGAGGGGTCTAACACTGAAGCTTTCTTT. Translating gives CASSHGQEGSNTEAFF.

The chain joins TRBV10-3 to TRBJ2-1, with TRBD2 matching 7 bases. Germline trimming cut 2 bases from V and 1 base from J; bases unmatched to any gene: 5. The length of the CDR3 is 16 residues. Germline V gene data show CDR1 as ENHRY and CDR2 as SYGVKD. CDR3 DNA: TGTGCCATCAGTGAGACGATGGGGGGGTCCTACAATGAGCAGTTCTTC. Residues: CAISETMGGSYNEQFF.

This clonotype was seen a handful of times. The CDR3 nucleotides are TGTGCCAGCAGCTTAGCGCGAACCACCACAGATACGCAGTATTTT. This encodes CASSLARTTTDTQYF. The chain couples TRBV7-6 to TRBJ2-3; D is uncertain. Germline values: CDR1 SGHVS, CDR2 FNYEAQ. V was cut by 0 bases and J by 2 bases, with 9 bases left in between. The CDR3 is 15 residues long. Looking up the rest from reference TRBV7-6 and TRBJ2-3 gives the full variable domain: GAGVSQSPRYKVTKRGQDVALRCDPISGHVSLYWYRQALGQGPEFLTYFNYEAQQDKSGLPNDRFSAERPEGSISTLTIQRTEQRDSAMYRCASSLARTTTDTQYFGPGTRLTVL.

For this clonotype: An end of the junction does not agree with germline; a read error may underlie this. The V call is TRBV27, the J call TRBJ2-7, with D maybe TRBD1 (6 bases). Per germline, CDR1 MNHEY and CDR2 SMNVEV (reference sequence). The CDR3 is 14 amino acids. CDR3 nucleotides: TGTGTCAGCAGTTCGTGGACAGCTGGTTACGAGCAGTACTTC. Its translation is CVSSSWTAGYEQYF.

The gene calls are TRBV10-3 and TRBJ1-1, with D possibly TRBD1 on 6 matching bases. Germline CDR1 reads ENHRY; CDR2 reads SYGVKD. This CDR3 is 19 amino acids long. V lost 2 bases and J 0 bases, leaving 22 bases between the germline ends. The CDR3 sequence is CAISENPAGAAMVNTEAFF. The CDR3 DNA reads TGTGCCATCAGTGAGAACCCCGCAGGGGCTGCGATGGTGAACACTGAAGCTTTCTTT.

This sequence joins TRBV12-5 and TRBJ2-7; 7 nucleotides match TRBD2. The CDR3 has 13 residues. V lost 7 bases and J lost 3; bases outside the gene matches: 6. Germline loops: CDR1 LGHNT, CDR2 FRNRAP. This CDR3 is CASAIAGVYEQYF. As DNA, the CDR3 is TGTGCTAGTGCCATTGCGGGGGTCTACGAGCAGTACTTC.

This clonotype was found a few times. J is TRBJ1-1 and V is TRBV10-3; TRBD1 matches 10 bases. V shed 6 bases and J 11 bases; nucleotides not matched to a gene: 3. The CDR3 totals 11 residues. The germline V gene encodes CDR1 ENHRY and CDR2 SYGVKD. CDR3 residues: CAIRTGGFAFF. The CDR3 nucleotides are TGTGCCATCAGGACAGGGGGCTTCGCTTTCTTT.

The J gene is TRBJ2-7, the V gene TRBV4-1; D remains ambiguous. This CDR3 spans 13 amino acids. V was shortened by 0 bases and J by 2 bases, with 5 bases between the two germline ends. CDR1 is MGHRA, CDR2 YSYEKL, per germline. The DNA for the CDR3 is TGCGCCAGCAGCCAAGAACAACCCTACGAGCAGTACTTC. Translation gives CASSQEQPYEQYF.

J is TRBJ1-1 and V is TRBV19; no clear D. The germline CDR1 and CDR2 sequences are LNHDA and SQIVND (reference sequence). CDR3 size: 13 residues. V lost 3 bases to trimming and J lost 5 bases, with 10 bases between them. CDR3 in DNA: TGTGCCAGTAGTATTATGGGGATGACTGAAGCTTTCTTT. Translation gives CASSIMGMTEAFF.

This clonotype was seen at least ten times. The chain links TRBV7-2 to TRBJ2-1; TRBD2 is a possible D gene (6 bases). This CDR3 has 17 amino acids. The V end was cut by 5 bases, the J end by 4 bases, with 21 bases between. Germline CDR1 reads SGHTA; CDR2 reads FQGNSA. The CDR3 nucleotides are TGTGCCAGCAGCGTCGCCGGTGGGGGGTATGAGTACAATGAGCAGTTCTTC. This codes for CASSVAGGGYEYNEQFF. Full variable domain (remainder filled in from reference TRBV7-2 and TRBJ2-1): GAGVSQSPSNKVTEKGKDVELRCDPISGHTALYWYRQSLGQGLEFLIYFQGNSAPDKSGLPSDRFSAERTGGSVSTLTIQRTQQEDSAVYLCASSVAGGGYEYNEQFFGPGTRLTVL.

Notes on this clonotype: This likely comes from a read error, as the CDR3 has no conserved phenylalanine or tryptophan at its end. The rearrangement uses TRBV20-1 and TRBJ1-5; no definite D call. CDR3 length: 14 amino acids. Trimming took off 1 base at V and 3 bases at J, with 10 bases between the two ends. Germline CDR1 reads DFQATT; CDR2 reads SNEGSKA (reference sequence). The CDR3 loop is CSARGRVSNQPQHY. The CDR3 DNA reads as TGCAGTGCTAGAGGGAGGGTGTCCAATCAGCCCCAGCATTAT.

This clonotype was seen at least ten times. V usage is TRBV11-2 and J usage is TRBJ1-1; D ambiguous. Germline CDR1 SGHAT, CDR2 FQNNGV. V lost 0 bases to trimming and J lost 1 base, with 15 bases between them. The CDR3 runs to 17 residues. The CDR3 loop reads CASSLDLPGRGNTEAFF. Here the CDR3 DNA reads TGTGCCAGCAGCTTAGATCTCCCGGGGAGAGGGAACACTGAAGCTTTCTTT.